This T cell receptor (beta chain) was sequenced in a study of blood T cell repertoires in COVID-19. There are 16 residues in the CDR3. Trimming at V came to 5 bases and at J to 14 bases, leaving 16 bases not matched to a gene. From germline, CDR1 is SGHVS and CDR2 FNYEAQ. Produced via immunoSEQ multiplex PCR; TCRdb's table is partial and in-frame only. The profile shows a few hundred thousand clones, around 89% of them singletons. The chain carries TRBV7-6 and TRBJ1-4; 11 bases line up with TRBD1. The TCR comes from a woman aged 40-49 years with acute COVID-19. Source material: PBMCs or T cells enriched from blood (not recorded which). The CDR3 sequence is CASSNTYRDRGNLLFF. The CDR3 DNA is TGTGCCAGCAGCAACACGTACCGGGACAGGGGGAATTTGCTGTTTTTT.